The rows below give T cell receptor beta chains drawn from one sample of a study of T cell responses to AZD1222 COVID-19 vaccine. Libraries were prepared by immunoSEQ multiplex PCR; TCRdb keeps only in-frame clonotypes and omits some of them. The table lists over 150,000 clones, more than 85% of them singletons. Material: peripheral blood, obtained 28 days after the second AZD1222 dose. These receptor sequences come from an adult who received the AZD1222 COVID-19 vaccine. Both conserved end residues are part of each CDR3. The D gene is left open where the match is weak. Expanded clones are given a class, and other clones once, few, many or no size at all.

D gene,J gene,V gene,clone size,CDR3 protein,CDR3 DNA
-,TRBJ2-1,TRBV11-2,-,CASSPRERPNNEQFF,TGTGCCAGCAGCCCCCGGGAACGCCCGAACAATGAGCAGTTCTTC
-,TRBJ2-7,TRBV18,-,CASSLPGNYEQYF,TGTGCCAGCTCACTGCCCGGGAATTACGAGCAGTACTTC
-,TRBJ1-4,TRBV23-1,-,CASSLQANEKLFF,TGCGCCAGCAGTCTTCAGGCTAATGAAAAACTGTTTTTT
TRBD1,TRBJ1-2,TRBV6-5,-,CASGSDRGGYGYTF,TGTGCCAGCGGATCGGACAGGGGTGGCTATGGCTACACCTTC
-,TRBJ2-1,TRBV30,-,CAWNSATYNEQFF,TGTGCCTGGAACAGTGCTACCTACAATGAGCAGTTCTTC
TRBD2,TRBJ2-2,TRBV5-1,-,CASSAQGLAGPGELFF,TGCGCCAGCAGCGCCCAGGGACTAGCGGGACCCGGGGAGCTGTTTTTT
TRBD1,TRBJ2-4,TRBV24-1,-,CATSDSGTGINIQYF,TGTGCCACCAGTGACTCCGGGACAGGGATAAACATTCAGTACTTC
-,TRBJ1-4,TRBV6-5,-,CASSYIQGGEKLFF,TGTGCCAGCAGTTACATACAGGGTGGTGAAAAACTGTTTTTT
-,TRBJ2-2,TRBV19,-,CASSEGGSFTGELFF,TGTGCCAGTAGTGAGGGGGGGTCCTTCACCGGGGAGCTGTTTTTT
TRBD2,TRBJ2-2,TRBV7-8,once,CASSLGLALLSGELFF,TGTGCCAGCAGCTTAGGACTAGCCCTCTTAAGCGGGGAGCTGTTTTTT
-,TRBJ1-6,TRBV30,once,CAWSVFGLGVMGNSPLHF,TGTGCCTGGAGTGTATTCGGCTTGGGGGTCATGGGGAATTCACCCCTCCACTTT
-,TRBJ1-5,TRBV6-5,-,CASSYSSGGVNQPQHF,TGTGCCAGCAGTTACTCGTCTGGGGGGGTCAATCAGCCCCAGCATTTT
-,TRBJ1-5,TRBV2,-,CASSDRVGGNQPQHF,TGTGCCAGCAGTGATCGGGTAGGGGGCAATCAGCCCCAGCATTTT
-,TRBJ1-5,TRBV2,-,CASRGRVGISNQPQHF,TGTGCCAGCAGGGGGCGGGTAGGGATTAGCAATCAGCCCCAGCATTTT
TRBD2,TRBJ2-7,TRBV7-2,-,CASSLRLAGGLYEQYF,TGTGCCAGCAGCTTAAGGCTAGCGGGAGGACTTTACGAGCAGTACTTC
TRBD2,TRBJ2-5,TRBV2,-,CASSRREGEETQYF,TGTGCCAGCAGCCGTCGGGAGGGAGAAGAGACCCAGTACTTC
-,TRBJ2-7,TRBV5-4,-,CASSRAGGNYEQYF,TGTGCCAGCAGTCGGGCAGGCGGAAACTACGAGCAGTACTTC
-,TRBJ1-5,TRBV6-5,once,CASSYERGQPQHF,TGTGCCAGCAGTTACGAAAGGGGACAGCCCCAGCATTTT
-,TRBJ1-2,TRBV28,-,CASSSQTGAANYGYTF,TGTGCCAGCAGTTCACAGACAGGAGCCGCTAACTATGGCTACACCTTC
-,TRBJ2-3,TRBV11-1,-,CASSLAFTDTQYF,TGTGCCAGCAGCCTAGCGTTCACAGATACGCAGTATTTT
-,TRBJ2-3,TRBV5-1,-,CASSLDLSADTQYF,TGCGCCAGCAGCTTAGACCTCTCCGCAGATACGCAGTATTTT
TRBD2,TRBJ2-1,TRBV4-3,-,CASSQAILTSGDLSEQFF,TGCGCCAGCAGCCAAGCGATCCTGACTAGCGGGGACCTTTCCGAGCAGTTCTTC
-,TRBJ2-1,TRBV7-2,-,CASLAVRYNEQFF,TGTGCCAGCCTGGCGGTCAGATACAATGAGCAGTTCTTC
-,TRBJ2-2,TRBV6-5,-,CASAQGNTGELFF,TGTGCCAGCGCCCAGGGGAACACCGGGGAGCTGTTTTTT
TRBD1,TRBJ2-2,TRBV6-4,-,CASSSTGADTGELFF,TGTGCCAGCAGTTCGACAGGGGCGGACACCGGGGAGCTGTTTTTT
-,TRBJ1-3,TRBV28,-,CASSLVLTRGSGNTIYF,TGTGCCAGCAGTTTGGTCCTCACAAGGGGCTCTGGAAACACCATATATTTT
-,TRBJ1-1,TRBV28,few,CASSLNYYTEAFF,TGTGCCAGCAGTTTGAACTACTACACTGAAGCTTTCTTT
-,TRBJ2-7,TRBV18,-,CASSPLTGMVEQYF,TGTGCCAGCTCACCACTTACAGGGATGGTCGAGCAGTACTTC
-,TRBJ2-7,TRBV6-5,-,CASSTRQSSSYEQYF,TGTGCCAGCAGTACCCGACAGAGTAGCTCCTACGAGCAGTACTTC
-,TRBJ1-4,TRBV7-2,-,CASSLSRGAQGRVEKLFF,TGTGCCAGCAGCCTCAGTCGGGGGGCGCAGGGGAGAGTTGAAAAACTGTTTTTT
-,TRBJ2-7,TRBV19,-,CASSISSRDTAYEQYF,TGTGCCAGTAGTATCAGCTCAAGGGACACCGCCTACGAGCAGTACTTC
-,TRBJ1-1,TRBV5-1,-,CASSPAANTEAFF,TGCGCCAGCAGTCCGGCAGCGAACACTGAAGCTTTCTTT
-,TRBJ1-1,TRBV19,-,CASSMGVETEAFF,TGTGCCAGTAGTATGGGGGTAGAGACTGAAGCTTTCTTT
TRBD1,TRBJ1-1,TRBV6-5,-,CASTQLTGEDEAFF,TGTGCCAGCACCCAATTGACAGGGGAGGATGAAGCTTTCTTT
TRBD1,TRBJ2-4,TRBV7-2,-,CASSLAYGTGNFF,TGTGCCAGCAGCTTAGCTTATGGGACAGGAAATTTCTTC
TRBD1,TRBJ1-5,TRBV18,-,CASSAGTDSQPQHF,TGTGCCAGCTCAGCAGGGACAGATAGTCAGCCCCAGCATTTT
TRBD2,TRBJ2-1,TRBV3-1/TRBV3-2,once,CASSLLRTSGNNEQFF,TGTGCCAGCAGCCTTCTCCGGACTAGCGGGAACAATGAGCAGTTCTTC
-,TRBJ1-3,TRBV29-1,-,CSVESGSGNTIYF,TGCAGCGTTGAGTCAGGCTCTGGAAACACCATATATTTT
-,TRBJ2-7,TRBV4-2,-,CASSATRSYEQYF,TGTGCCAGCAGCGCAACTCGGTCCTACGAGCAGTACTTC
-,TRBJ2-1,TRBV11-3,-,CASSPNPPAQAGQFF,TGTGCCAGCAGCCCCAACCCGCCGGCCCAGGCAGGGCAGTTCTTC
TRBD2,TRBJ2-7,TRBV27,once,CASSSGTSGRSYEQYF,TGTGCCAGCAGTTCCGGGACTAGCGGGAGGTCGTACGAGCAGTACTTC
TRBD1,TRBJ1-2,TRBV28,once,CASRPTGGSKQYGYTF,TGTGCCAGCAGACCCACAGGGGGCTCGAAACAGTATGGCTACACCTTC
TRBD2,TRBJ2-7,TRBV2,-,CASSERGSGRLYEQYF,TGTGCCAGCAGTGAGAGAGGAAGCGGGAGATTGTACGAGCAGTACTTC
-,TRBJ1-1,TRBV5-8,-,CASSLQGMNTEAFF,TGTGCCAGCAGCTTGCAGGGGATGAACACTGAAGCTTTCTTT
-,TRBJ1-2,TRBV7-2,-,CASSPGINYGYTF,TGTGCCAGCAGCCCCGGCATAAACTATGGCTACACCTTC
-,TRBJ2-1,TRBV27,-,CASSLLGNNEQFF,TGTGCCAGCAGTTTACTGGGGAACAATGAGCAGTTCTTC
-,TRBJ1-2,TRBV5-5,once,CASSLLGSGYTF,TGTGCCAGCAGCTTGTTGGGTAGCGGCTACACCTTC